This TCR beta chain was identified during a study of beta chain features in type 1 diabetes. This clone was seen more than once but under ten times. Germline assignment: CDR1 SGHDT and CDR2 YYEEEE. The CDR3 covers 14 residues. The V gene end was trimmed by 3 bases and the J gene end by 8 bases; junction bases not matched to a gene: 8. cDNA synthesis used the whole RNA isolate, giving expressed TCRB sequences. Sequenced by immunoSEQ multiplex PCR; TCRdb stores in-frame clones only, minus some. The table has about 620,000 clones, about a sixth seen once. Sequences were obtained from naive CD4+ T cells from blood. This sequence joins TRBV5-6 and TRBJ1-2; 9 positions match TRBD1. This clonotype was sampled from a man aged 18 to 35 in good health. CDR3 DNA: TGTGCCAGCAGCTCCAGGACAGGGGAGCGCGGCTACACCTTC. Translating it yields CASSSRTGERGYTF.